A single sample is the source of the 9 T cell receptor beta chains below, sequenced in a study of cytomegalovirus exposure and HLA in healthy donors. PCR involved 60 Vbeta and 13 Jbeta primers. Using immunoSEQ multiplex PCR, the repertoire was profiled, and TCRdb retains in-frame clones only, with some absent. The data contain around 150,000 clones, around 79% of them singletons. What was sequenced was PBMCs. The source is a man aged 18 to 35 in good health and CMV-seronegative.

The V call is TRBV7-7, the J call TRBJ1-2; 10 nucleotides agree with TRBD1. CDR1 and CDR2 (germline): SSHAT, FNYEAQ (reference sequence). This CDR3 is 14 amino acids long. J lost 6 bases, V lost 5 bases, and 6 bases had no gene match. The CDR3 here is CASSPIGTGDGYTF. Written as DNA, the CDR3 is TGTGCCAGCAGCCCGATAGGGACAGGGGATGGCTACACCTTC.

The chain uses TRBV19 and TRBJ2-1; 14 positions match TRBD2. This CDR3 comprises 16 residues. CDR1 is LNHDA and CDR2 is SQIVND in the germline V gene (reference sequence). V lost 5 bases, J lost 6 bases, and 6 bases stayed unmatched. Written as DNA, the CDR3 is TGTGCCAGTAGTCCACGGACTAGCGGGAGGCGCAATGAGCAGTTCTTC. Encoded protein: CASSPRTSGRRNEQFF.

The rearrangement uses TRBV29-1 and TRBJ2-5; 8 bases map to TRBD1. Gene TRBJ2-7 matches the end of the DNA better, so the J call may be wrong. The CDR3 has 13 amino acids. CDR1 and CDR2 from the germline V gene are SQVTM and ANQGSEA. The CDR3 reads CSVALTGAYEQYF. CDR3 coding DNA: TGCAGCGTTGCCCTGACAGGGGCCTACGAGCAGTACTTC.

The chain is built from TRBV20-1 and TRBJ1-2; no clear D. V was shortened by 7 bases and J by 1 base, with 7 bases between the two germline ends. The CDR3 consists of 11 residues. CDR1 and CDR2 (germline): DFQATT, SNEGSKA (reference sequence). The CDR3, as DNA: TGCAGTGTTTCTATTAACTATGGCTACACCTTC. Translated, it gives CSVSINYGYTF.

The V call is TRBV10-2, the J call TRBJ2-1; 7 bases are shared with TRBD2. This CDR3 has 13 residues. Germline V lookup: CDR1 WSHSY, CDR2 SAAADI. J gave up 7 bases and V 8 bases, and 8 bases lay outside the gene matches. The CDR3 nucleotides read TGCGCCAGCCTGACTAGCTTCCCGAATGAGCAGTTCTTC. Encoded protein: CASLTSFPNEQFF.

The V and J genes are TRBV5-1 and TRBJ1-5, with TRBD1 identical over 7 bases. V lost 4 bases to trimming and J lost 5 bases; unmatched junction nucleotides: 9. The V gene's germline CDR1 is SGHRS and CDR2 YFSETQ. The CDR3 is made up of 15 amino acids. CDR3 in amino acids: CASSRTGQADQPQHF. CDR3 DNA sequence: TGCGCCAGCAGCCGGACCGGACAGGCGGATCAGCCCCAGCATTTT. The full variable domain, in which reference TRBV5-1 and TRBJ1-5 provide the parts outside the CDR3, is KAGVTQTPRYLIKTRGQQVTLSCSPISGHRSVSWYQQTPGQGLQFLFEYFSETQRNKGNFPGRFSGRQFSNSRSEMNVSTLELGDSALYLCASSRTGQADQPQHFGDGTRLSIL.

The sample holds a few counts of this clone. The chain carries TRBV9 and TRBJ1-6, with D uncertain. CDR1 and CDR2 (germline): SGDLS, YYNGEE. The V and J ends lost 0 bases and 7 bases respectively, with 11 bases between them. The CDR3 covers 15 residues. This CDR3 reads CASSVGNSLNSPLHF. The CDR3 bases are TGTGCCAGCAGCGTAGGGAACAGCCTAAATTCACCCCTCCACTTT.

The chain recombines TRBV27 with TRBJ1-1, with 9 bases that match TRBD1. V lost 3 bases to trimming and J lost 5 bases; unmatched junction nucleotides: 7. CDR1 MNHEY and CDR2 SMNVEV come from the germline V gene (reference sequence). The CDR3 is 15 amino acids. This CDR3 reads CASSLYRGRPTEAFF. The CDR3 bases are TGTGCCAGCAGTTTGTACAGGGGGCGACCGACTGAAGCTTTCTTT.

The CDR3 DNA is TGTGCCAGCAGCGTGCGCCGGAGTGGTGGGGCCAACGTCCTGACTTTC. This codes for CASSVRRSGGANVLTF. The chain joins TRBV9 to TRBJ2-6; D call uncertain. V lost 2 bases to trimming and J lost 3 bases, with 12 bases between them. Per germline, CDR1 SGDLS and CDR2 YYNGEE. The CDR3 is 16 residues long. Combining the CDR3 with reference TRBV9 and TRBJ2-6 gives the whole variable domain DSGVTQTPKHLITATGQRVTLRCSPRSGDLSVYWYQQSLDQGLQFLIQYYNGEERAKGNILERFSAQQFPDLHSELNLSSLELGDSALYFCASSVRRSGGANVLTFGAGSRLTVL.